The 3 T cell receptor beta chains in this list originate from one sample, sequenced in a study of T cells after yellow fever vaccination (dated by TCRdb to the late 2010s). Read against the paper, the sample's treatment or condition label means: live attenuated yellow fever vaccine strain. The library came from 5' RACE. Sequencing instrument: Illumina HiSeq 2500. Starting from the raw public reads, TCRdb applied fastp trimming at Q25, assembled clones with MiXCR and retained in-frame beta chains. Merged by CDR3 protein, the rows form single entries marked with the most common genes and DNA. The sample table holds approximately 300,000 distinct CDR3 sequences, of which about 9.5% were seen once. The ten largest make up 18% of the sample. Sequencing was performed on PBMCs, taken on the day of the first yellow fever vaccination. The receptors come from a man between 18 and 29 years old who received the YFV17D yellow fever vaccine.

This clonotype was recorded many times. The chain is built from TRBV11-2 and TRBJ2-7; D not certain. Germline V gene data show CDR1 as SGHAT and CDR2 as FQNNGV. The CDR3 totals 12 residues. The ends were cut back, 5 bases at V and 4 bases at J, with 9 bases in the middle. CDR3 nucleotides: TGTGCCAGCAGCCCCCAAGGTTACGAGCAGTACGTC. This codes for CASSPQGYEQYV.

This chain connects TRBV7-2 to TRBJ1-2; D unresolved. V was clipped by 1 base and J by 3 bases, with 9 bases between them. The CDR3 runs 14 residues. Germline V gene data show CDR1 as SGHTA and CDR2 as FQGNSA. CDR3 DNA sequence: TGTGCCAGCAGCTTAGGATTGGGCCACTATGGCTACACCTTC. Protein product: CASSLGLGHYGYTF.

Many counts were recorded for this clonotype. The V gene is TRBV29-1, the J gene TRBJ2-5; the D gene is possibly TRBD2 (6 bases). The CDR3 sequence is 12 residues long. The V end was cut by 4 bases, the J end by 4 bases, with 10 bases between. CDR1 is SQVTM and CDR2 is ANQGSEA in the germline V gene. CDR3 amino acids: CSVGRGGETQYF. Here the CDR3 DNA reads TGCAGCGTTGGGAGGGGTGGAGAGACCCAGTACTTC.